This T cell receptor beta chain is from a study of blood T cell repertoires in COVID-19. Produced via immunoSEQ multiplex PCR; TCRdb's table is partial and in-frame only. The sample holds approximately 210,000 clones, under 90% seen once. CDR1 MNHEY and CDR2 SMNVEV come from the germline V gene (reference sequence). The CDR3 consists of 12 residues. The V end lost 6 bases, the J end lost 4 bases, and 7 bases lay between the germline ends. The receptor comes from a woman between 55 and 75 years old who had recovered from COVID-19. The chain is built from TRBV27 and TRBJ1-5, with TRBD1 as a possible D gene (5 bases). The sequenced sample was PBMCs or T cells enriched from blood (not recorded which). CDR3 sequence reads: CASSRGNQPQHF. The CDR3 nucleotides read TGTGCCAGCAGCCGGGGGAATCAGCCCCAGCATTTT.